This T cell receptor (beta chain) was sequenced in a study of T-cell reconstitution after alpha-beta-depleted transplantation in children. General observations from the study: T-cell counts and diversity at one year post-transplant came mainly from newly produced T cells. The study reportedly traced alpha-beta T cells about two months after transplant to several hundred expanded graft clones. From surviving recipient T cells and thymic progenitors came the high day-60 TCRbeta diversity observed in some patients.

Researchers prepared the TCRbeta library using unique molecular identifiers, the study reports. TCRdb re-called the PCR reads through MiXCR, storing one row per CDR3 protein. Found here are about 540,000 distinct CDR3 sequences, over 25% of them singletons; the top ten hold just over 35%. In regard to this clonotype: Antigen: not known.

CDR1 SGHTA and CDR2 FQGNSA come from the germline V gene. The CDR3 has 12 residues. The V end lost 1 base, the J end lost 12 bases, and 10 bases lay between the germline ends. The source material was PBMCs, sampled before TCRalphabeta/CD19-depleted stem cell transplant. The V gene is TRBV7-2, the J gene TRBJ2-1; D unresolved. The TCR was taken from a boy under three years old with Wiskott-Aldrich syndrome, due to receive a stem cell transplant. The CDR3 DNA reads TGTGCCAGCAGCTTAGACTCCGTGGGGCAGTTCTTC. It yields the protein CASSLDSVGQFF. Using reference TRBV7-2 and TRBJ2-1 for the parts outside the CDR3, the full variable domain is GAGVSQSPSNKVTEKGKDVELRCDPISGHTALYWYRQSLGQGLEFLIYFQGNSAPDKSGLPSDRFSAERTGGSVSTLTIQRTQQEDSAVYLCASSLDSVGQFFGPGTRLTVL.